These T cell receptor beta chains were read from a single sample in a study of post-analysis software for immune sequencing data. From the PCR reads, TCRdb called clonotypes with MiXCR, one entry per CDR3 protein. The table has a few hundred thousand distinct CDR3 sequences, 35% to 45% seen once. Sequencing was performed on blood. The receptors shown here come from a girl aged 10 to 17 with multiple sclerosis. CDR3s include the opening cysteine and the closing phenylalanine or tryptophan. D genes are given only for firm matches. Clone size appears in some rows only: once, few, many, or a class for an expanded clone.

j_gene,abundance,d_gene,v_gene,len,CDR3aa,CDR3nt
TRBJ2-2,.,.,TRBV12-3/TRBV12-4,14,CASSFLGGTGELFF,TGTGCCAGCAGTTTTTTGGGGGGCACCGGGGAGCTGTTTTTT
TRBJ2-4,many,TRBD2,TRBV7-3,18,CASSLTASGRRDRDIQYF,TGTGCCAGCAGCTTAACGGCTAGCGGGAGGAGGGATCGGGACATTCAGTACTTC
TRBJ1-5,.,.,TRBV5-1,15,CASRQEPYSNQPQHF,TGCGCCAGCAGACAGGAACCATATAGCAATCAGCCCCAGCATTTT
TRBJ2-3,many,TRBD1,TRBV24-1,15,CATSEDRGHTDTQYF,TGTGCCACCAGTGAGGACAGGGGGCACACAGATACGCAGTATTTT
TRBJ2-5,.,TRBD1,TRBV6-5,15,CASSYQRTGEETQYF,TGTGCCAGCAGTTACCAGAGGACAGGGGAAGAGACCCAGTACTTC
TRBJ2-5,many,.,TRBV20-1,14,CSARLDSLRETQYF,TGCAGTGCTAGACTGGACAGCCTAAGGGAGACCCAGTACTTC
TRBJ2-3,few,TRBD2,TRBV6-1,15,CASRRLAGAGDTQYF,TGTGCCAGCAGAAGACTAGCGGGAGCAGGCGATACGCAGTATTTT
TRBJ1-2,.,.,TRBV6-2/TRBV6-3,14,CASSPGSGNYGYTF,TGTGCCAGCAGTCCAGGGTCCGGGAACTATGGCTACACCTTC
TRBJ1-1,.,.,TRBV20-1,13,CSARDLGDTEAFF,TGCAGTGCTAGAGATTTGGGGGATACTGAAGCTTTCTTT
TRBJ2-3,many,.,TRBV27,14,CASSLSQTGDTQYF,TGTGCCAGCAGTTTAAGCCAAACTGGAGATACGCAGTATTTT
TRBJ1-2,many,.,TRBV7-9,13,CASSLAGTNTNTF,TGTGCCAGCAGCTTAGCAGGGACCAATACAAACACCTTC
TRBJ2-1,many,TRBD1,TRBV5-1,13,CASTGTGRNEQFF,TGCGCCAGCACCGGGACAGGGAGAAATGAGCAGTTCTTC
TRBJ1-2,.,.,TRBV12-5,13,CASGLIRTHGYTF,TGTGCTAGTGGTTTGATAAGGACGCATGGCTACACCTTC
TRBJ1-3,few,.,TRBV7-9,13,CASSLEVGNTIYF,TGTGCCAGCAGCTTAGAAGTGGGAAACACCATATATTTT
TRBJ2-7,.,.,TRBV9,14,CASSVTESYNEQYF,TGTGCCAGCAGCGTTACAGAGTCCTACAATGAGCAGTACTTC
TRBJ2-3,few,.,TRBV20-1,15,CSARDHFSSADTQYF,TGCAGTGCTAGAGATCATTTTAGCTCCGCAGATACGCAGTATTTT
TRBJ2-1,many,TRBD2,TRBV5-1,14,CASSSLAGGNEQFF,TGCGCCAGCAGCTCCTTAGCGGGAGGGAATGAGCAGTTCTTC
TRBJ2-1,.,TRBD2,TRBV9,16,CASSDPRLADYNEQFF,TGTGCCAGCAGTGACCCAAGACTAGCGGACTACAATGAGCAGTTCTTC
TRBJ2-1,.,.,TRBV18,11,CASSLALGQFF,TGTGCCAGCTCACTTGCACTTGGTCAGTTCTTC
TRBJ1-2,.,.,TRBV30,13,CAWSERDHYGYTF,TGTGCCTGGAGCGAACGGGACCACTATGGCTACACCTTC
TRBJ2-3,many,.,TRBV10-3,12,CAIKGSTDTQYF,TGTGCCATCAAAGGCAGCACAGATACGCAGTATTTT
TRBJ2-1,once,TRBD1,TRBV5-1,14,CASVRDRAYNEQFF,TGCGCCAGCGTCCGGGACAGGGCCTACAATGAGCAGTTCTTC
TRBJ2-3,.,TRBD2,TRBV4-1,17,CASSKTSAGSSTDTQYF,TGCGCCAGCAGCAAAACCTCAGCGGGAAGTAGCACAGATACGCAGTATTTT
TRBJ1-2,many,TRBD1,TRBV25-1,15,CASSEYGQGRYGYTF,TGTGCCAGCAGTGAATATGGACAGGGACGGTATGGCTACACCTTC
TRBJ1-1,few,.,TRBV12-3/TRBV12-4,11,CASSFKTEAFF,TGTGCCAGCAGTTTCAAAACTGAAGCTTTCTTT
TRBJ2-7,many,.,TRBV7-2,14,CASSLKAGPYEQYF,TGTGCCAGCAGCTTAAAGGCCGGGCCCTACGAGCAGTACTTC
TRBJ2-1,.,TRBD2,TRBV15,15,CATSRTSGVTGEQFF,TGTGCCACCAGCAGAACTAGCGGGGTAACGGGTGAGCAGTTCTTC
TRBJ2-3,few,.,TRBV11-3,14,CASSLTGDTDTQYF,TGTGCCAGCAGCTTGACAGGCGACACAGATACGCAGTATTTT
TRBJ2-1,many,TRBD2,TRBV20-1,15,CSAPPAGRTRNEQFF,TGCAGTGCTCCCCCAGCGGGGAGGACTAGAAATGAGCAGTTCTTC
TRBJ1-1,.,TRBD1,TRBV12-3/TRBV12-4,14,CASSLAGQVPEAFF,TGTGCCAGCAGTTTAGCGGGACAGGTTCCTGAAGCTTTCTTT
TRBJ2-5,many,TRBD2,TRBV6-1,17,CASSPTSGGHPQETQYF,TGTGCCAGCAGTCCGACTAGCGGGGGCCACCCTCAAGAGACCCAGTACTTC
TRBJ2-4,.,TRBD2,TRBV20-1,15,CSAGGLAGAKNIQYF,TGCAGTGCTGGAGGACTAGCGGGAGCCAAAAACATTCAGTACTTC
TRBJ2-2,.,TRBD2,TRBV11-3,19,CASSPSAPRLAGDSGELFF,TGTGCCAGCAGCCCATCAGCCCCTCGACTAGCGGGAGATTCCGGGGAGCTGTTTTTT
TRBJ2-5,many,.,TRBV4-1,13,CASSQEDRETQYF,TGCGCCAGCAGCCAAGAAGACCGGGAGACCCAGTACTTC
TRBJ1-4,few,TRBD1,TRBV4-2,13,CASTGTDYEKRFF,TGTGCCAGCACCGGGACAGATTATGAAAAACGGTTTTTT
TRBJ1-4,.,.,TRBV3-1,15,CASSQGAGEVEKLFF,TGTGCCAGCAGCCAAGGGGCAGGGGAAGTGGAAAAACTGTTTTTT
TRBJ2-1,.,TRBD2,TRBV2,15,CASSPTSGIVNEQFF,TGTGCCAGCAGCCCGACTAGCGGGATTGTCAATGAGCAGTTCTTC
TRBJ2-1,.,TRBD2,TRBV4-2,16,CASSQDPAGELGEQFF,TGTGCCAGCAGCCAAGATCCAGCGGGAGAATTAGGAGAGCAGTTCTTC
TRBJ2-3,.,TRBD2,TRBV4-2,18,CASSQDRLAGGGGDTQYF,TGTGCCAGCAGCCAAGATCGGCTAGCGGGGGGAGGGGGAGATACGCAGTATTTT
TRBJ1-5,many,.,TRBV10-3,12,CAESGGNQPQHF,TGTGCCGAGAGTGGGGGCAATCAGCCCCAGCATTTT
TRBJ1-1,.,.,TRBV19,13,CASSKLGNTEAFF,TGTGCCAGTAGTAAATTAGGAAACACTGAAGCTTTCTTT
TRBJ1-2,.,.,TRBV10-3,13,CAIGKGLSYGYTF,TGTGCCATTGGGAAGGGATTAAGCTATGGCTACACCTTC
TRBJ2-1,.,TRBD2,TRBV20-1,13,CSARGGRTNEQFF,TGCAGTGCTAGGGGGGGGAGGACAAATGAGCAGTTCTTC
TRBJ1-1,.,TRBD1,TRBV6-2/TRBV6-3,12,CATGEGYTEAFF,TGTGCGACAGGGGAGGGGTACACTGAAGCTTTCTTT
TRBJ2-3,many,.,TRBV6-5,14,CASSPRKGTDTQYF,TGTGCCAGCAGCCCGCGGAAGGGGACAGATACGCAGTATTTT
TRBJ1-2,many,.,TRBV5-1,14,CASSQDGANYGYTF,TGCGCCAGCAGCCAGGACGGAGCTAACTATGGCTACACCTTC
TRBJ2-3,.,TRBD1,TRBV4-1,17,CAGSHLGQGVSTDTQYF,TGCGCCGGTAGCCACCTAGGACAGGGGGTTAGCACAGATACGCAGTATTTT
TRBJ1-4,.,.,TRBV20-1,14,CSAWSRPPNEKLFF,TGCAGTGCCTGGTCCCGGCCGCCTAATGAAAAACTGTTTTTT
TRBJ1-1,.,.,TRBV2,13,CASIEERATEAFF,TGTGCCAGCATCGAGGAAAGGGCCACTGAAGCTTTCTTT
TRBJ2-5,many,TRBD2,TRBV19,14,CASSIRTSLETQYF,TGTGCCAGTAGTATCCGGACTAGCTTAGAGACCCAGTACTTC
TRBJ2-5,many,.,TRBV20-1,13,CSARERGEETQYF,TGCAGTGCTAGAGAGAGGGGCGAAGAGACCCAGTACTTC
TRBJ2-5,many,.,TRBV12-3/TRBV12-4,14,CASSGGTPQETQYF,TGTGCCAGCAGTGGTGGGACTCCCCAGGAGACCCAGTACTTC
TRBJ2-3,.,.,TRBV7-2,15,CASSLMTGRGNTQYF,TGTGCCAGCAGCTTAATGACGGGGAGAGGAAATACGCAGTATTTT
TRBJ2-1,many,.,TRBV7-9,12,CASSHRYNEQFF,TGTGCCAGCAGCCACAGGTACAATGAGCAGTTCTTC